These 12 T cell receptor beta chains originate from one sample sequenced in a study of identical twins. TCRdb redid the calling of the 5' RACE reads with MiXCR, one entry per CDR3 protein. The data show around 1.7 million distinct CDR3 sequences, about 31% seen once. The sequenced sample consisted of cord blood. The receptors originated from a newborn girl in good health.

There are a few counts of this clonotype. The chain links TRBV3-1 to TRBJ2-7; TRBD2 matches 8 bases. Germline assignment: CDR1 LGHDT and CDR2 YNNKEL (reference sequence). After removal of 4 bases from V and 1 base from J, the junction contained 12 bases not matched to a gene. The CDR3 is 17 residues long. CDR3 loop: CASSPQTLAASSYEQYF. The CDR3 nucleotides are TGTGCCAGCAGCCCTCAAACACTAGCGGCTAGTTCCTACGAGCAGTACTTC.

Ten or more counts support this clonotype. The rearrangement links TRBV3-1 to TRBJ2-1, with 12 positions matching TRBD2. The CDR3 is made up of 15 amino acids. Germline V CDR1 and CDR2: LGHDT, YNNKEL (reference sequence). V shed 4 bases and J 6 bases; nucleotides not matched to a gene: 4. The CDR3 spells CASSRLAGVSNEQFF. Written as DNA, the CDR3 is TGTGCCAGCAGCCGACTAGCGGGAGTAAGCAATGAGCAGTTCTTC.

Of note for this clonotype: A read error may be the cause here, since a much bigger clone is one base away. The chain employs TRBV6-5 and TRBJ2-4, with TRBD1 matching 8 bases. The end of the DNA is better explained by TRBJ2-7, so the J call may be wrong. CDR1 is MNHEY and CDR2 is SVGAGI in the germline V gene. The CDR3 runs 14 residues. For the CDR3, the DNA is TGTGCCTGCAGCCCCGACAGGGGACGGTACGAGCAGTACTTC. Its translation: CACSPDRGRYEQYF.

This clonotype was seen repeatedly, ten times or more. The chain is built from TRBV7-9 and TRBJ2-1; 8 bases match TRBD2. Trimming took 1 base from V and 8 from J; bases not matched to a gene: 16. Germline CDR1 reads SEHNR; CDR2 reads FQNEAQ (reference sequence). The CDR3 has 18 amino acids. The CDR3 sequence: CASSLDSWVAGSFDEQFF. In nucleotides, the CDR3 is TGTGCCAGCAGCTTAGATTCATGGGTAGCGGGGTCCTTCGATGAGCAGTTCTTC.

This chain connects TRBV6-5 to TRBJ2-3; 9 positions agree with TRBD2. V gave up 2 bases and J gave up 2 bases; unmatched junction bases: 8. CDR1 is MNHEY and CDR2 is SVGAGI in the germline V gene. This CDR3 is built from 17 residues. The CDR3: CASSYLSSGTFTDTQYF. DNA for the CDR3: TGTGCCAGCAGTTACCTCTCTAGCGGGACCTTCACAGATACGCAGTATTTT.

This sequence joins TRBV6-6 and TRBJ1-1; D possibly corresponds to TRBD1 (5 bases). Germline CDR1 MNHNY, CDR2 SVGAGI (reference sequence). V was clipped by 8 bases and J by 11 bases, with 18 bases between them. CDR3 length equals 12 residues. The CDR3 loop is CASGVSGSVAFF. In DNA form, the CDR3 reads TGTGCCAGCGGGGTATCAGGGAGCGTCGCTTTCTTT.

This clonotype appeared a few times. The J gene is TRBJ2-3, the V gene TRBV9; D unclear. The CDR3 consists of 14 residues. Per the germline V gene, CDR1 is SGDLS and CDR2 is YYNGEE. V was clipped by 0 bases and J by 5 bases, with 10 bases between them. This CDR3 is CASSVAQVGDTQYF. The CDR3 DNA is TGTGCCAGCAGCGTAGCCCAGGTGGGAGATACGCAGTATTTT.

Comment on this clonotype: A junction boundary mismatches the germline segment, possibly from a read error. V gene TRBV27 combines with J gene TRBJ2-3; D is perhaps TRBD2 (5 bases). Germline assignment: CDR1 MNHEY and CDR2 SMNVEV (reference sequence). CDR3 length equals 14 residues. The CDR3 loop reads CASGWTASIDTQYF. In DNA, the CDR3 is TGTGCCAGCGGGTGGACGGCTAGCATAGATACGCAGTATTTT.

This rearrangement joins TRBV28 to TRBJ1-4; no definite D call. Germline CDR1 reads MDHEN; CDR2 reads SYDVKM. V dropped 4 bases and J dropped 8 bases, with 11 bases sitting between them. CDR3 length equals 13 residues. In nucleotides, the CDR3 is TGTGCCAGCAGTTCCTCCGTGGGCGAAAAACTGTTTTTT. As protein: CASSSSVGEKLFF.

This clonotype was seen just once. A much larger clone differs by one base, so this may be a read error. The CDR3 region is CASSSDRGQYNEQYF. The CDR3 DNA reads as TGTGCCAGCAGCTCCGACAGGGGGCAGTACAATGAGCAGTACTTC. The chain carries TRBV11-1 and TRBJ2-4; 10 bases map to TRBD1. Trimming took 4 bases from V and 13 from J; bases not matched to a gene: 13. CDR3 length: 15 amino acids. Germline CDR1 and CDR2: SGHAT and FQDESV (reference sequence).

The sample holds one count of this clonotype. Germline and junction disagree at one end, which may indicate a read error. The V gene is TRBV5-6, the J gene TRBJ1-2; D is perhaps TRBD1 (5 bases). Germline-derived CDR1 and CDR2 are SGHDT and YYEEEE. This CDR3 region has 14 residues. The CDR3 spells CASSLGDSNYGCTF. CDR3 in DNA: TGTGCCAGCAGCTTGGGTGACAGCAACTATGGCTGCACCTTC.

J is TRBJ1-1 and V is TRBV2; unclear D gene. The CDR3 is made up of 17 amino acids. Per the germline V gene, CDR1 is SNHLY and CDR2 is FYNNEI. V was shortened by 3 bases and J by 2 bases, with 19 bases between the two germline ends. The CDR3 spells CASSDPVGWEINTEAFF. The CDR3 coding sequence is TGTGCCAGCAGTGACCCAGTGGGATGGGAGATAAACACTGAAGCTTTCTTT.